Included here is one T cell receptor beta chain sequence, with context. The data belong to a study of blood T cell repertoires in COVID-19. Study-wide context: COVID-19 samples collected from the United States, Italy and Spain covered acute and convalescent phases. PBMCs, B-cell-depleted T cells, or T cells provided the cDNA or gDNA that made up the material.

The germline V gene has CDR1 SEHNR and CDR2 FQNEAQ (reference sequence). Trimming left V 3 bases short and J 3 bases short, with 14 bases between. The CDR3 has 16 amino acids. In the authors' workflow: Nucleated cell counts were estimated from reference gene primer amplification. The repertoire was sequenced with immunoSEQ multiplex PCR; TCRdb's copy has only in-frame clones and lacks some. V and J calls and clone size follow that table, whereas D and trimming were derived from the DNA. The sample comprises over 50,000 clones, about 91% of which are singletons, and about 6.3% rests with the top ten. The clonotype was recovered from a man aged 45-65 years with active COVID-19. The chain is built from TRBV7-9 and TRBJ2-2; a possible D gene is TRBD1 (6 bases). Material for sequencing was peripheral blood. CDR3 in DNA: TGTGCCAGCAGCTTGGGACATGGACGGGACACCGGGGAGCTGTTTTTT. It translates to CASSLGHGRDTGELFF.